One sample yielded the 5 T cell receptor beta chains listed below, sequenced in a study of cytomegalovirus exposure and HLA in healthy donors. Use of 60 Vbeta and 13 Jbeta primers characterized the PCR. Sequencing was performed with immunoSEQ multiplex PCR; in TCRdb, only in-frame clones are kept and a portion is missing. The data hold some 140,000 clones, with around 79% observed a single time. The specimen was PBMCs. These receptor sequences come from a female donor in good health and CMV-seronegative.

V gene TRBV18 combines with J gene TRBJ1-1; 8 nucleotides match TRBD1. The CDR3 consists of 18 residues. Germline V CDR1 and CDR2: KGHSH, LQKENI. V lost 3 bases, J lost 4 bases, and 16 bases stayed unmatched. CDR3 bases: TGTGCCAGCTCACCTTTCAGGACAGGGAGGGCGAGGGGCACTGAAGCTTTCTTT. Translation gives CASSPFRTGRARGTEAFF.

The chain carries TRBV6-1 and TRBJ1-1; a possible D gene is TRBD1 (6 bases). The CDR3 is made up of 12 amino acids. V was shortened by 8 bases and J by 3 bases, with 10 bases between the two germline ends. From germline, CDR1 is MNHNS and CDR2 SASEGT. The CDR3 protein is CASLTGDTEAFF. Written as DNA, the CDR3 is TGTGCCAGCCTGACAGGAGACACTGAAGCTTTCTTT.

The V and J genes are TRBV19 and TRBJ1-2, with D maybe TRBD1 (5 bases). The CDR3 is 12 residues long. Germline CDR1 LNHDA, CDR2 SQIVND (reference sequence). Between the trimmed V and J ends, which lost 2 bases and 7 bases, there was a span of 8 bases. The CDR3 DNA reads as TGTGCCAGTAGTATACAGGGCGGTGGCTACACCTTC. It translates to CASSIQGGGYTF.

This chain links TRBV21-1 with TRBJ2-7; no DNA check was done on the table's D call, TRBD2. TRBV21-1 represents a pseudogene. The CDR3 contains 13 residues. The DNA for the CDR3 is TGTGCCAGCCGCGGGACTTGTAGCTACGAGCAGTACTTC. Translated: CASRGTCSYEQYF.

The CDR3 DNA reads as TGTGCCTGGGAACAAGGACTAGCCGGAGAGACCCAGTACTTC. The encoded protein is CAWEQGLAGETQYF. The chain employs TRBV30 and TRBJ2-5, with TRBD2 matching over 8 bases. The germline gives CDR1 GTSNPN, CDR2 SVGIG (reference sequence). The CDR3 has 14 residues. Trimming at V came to 5 bases and at J to 4 bases, leaving 9 bases not matched to a gene.